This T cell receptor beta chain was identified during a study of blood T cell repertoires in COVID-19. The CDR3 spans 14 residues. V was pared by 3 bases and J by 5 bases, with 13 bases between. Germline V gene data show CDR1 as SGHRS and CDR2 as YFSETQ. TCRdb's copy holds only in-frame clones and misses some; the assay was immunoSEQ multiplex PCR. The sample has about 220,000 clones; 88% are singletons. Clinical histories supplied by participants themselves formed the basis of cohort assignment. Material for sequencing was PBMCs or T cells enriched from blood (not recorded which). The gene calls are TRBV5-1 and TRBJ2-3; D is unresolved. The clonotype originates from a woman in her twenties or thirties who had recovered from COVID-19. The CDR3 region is CASSWYHQEDTQYF. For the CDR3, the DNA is TGCGCCAGCAGCTGGTACCATCAGGAAGATACGCAGTATTTT.